The subject of this entry is one T cell receptor (beta chain). Its cognate antigen is unknown. Each UMI harboured a 6-nucleotide sample barcode and was appended via template switching. Following a re-call of the 5' RACE reads, TCRdb has one entry per CDR3 protein and lacks DNA. The sample's table shows roughly 200,000 distinct CDR3 sequences. The sample comes from a study of monozygotic twins with inflammatory bowel disease. The study, taken as a whole, reports: Relative clonotype sharing with others was diminished in IBD patients versus healthy twins, particularly with disease activity. Discordant twins showed the same repertoire similarity as concordant twins, possibly from limited power.

The source material was blood. The sequence came from a human donor with ulcerative colitis or Crohn's disease, or a healthy co-twin of an affected twin (not recorded which).

The CDR3 here is CASSSGREKLFF. The chain employs TRBV11-2 and TRBJ1-4; the TCRdb call, TRBD1, lacks DNA for checking. This CDR3 comprises 12 residues. Germline V gene sequence: CDR1 SGHAT, CDR2 FQNNGV.